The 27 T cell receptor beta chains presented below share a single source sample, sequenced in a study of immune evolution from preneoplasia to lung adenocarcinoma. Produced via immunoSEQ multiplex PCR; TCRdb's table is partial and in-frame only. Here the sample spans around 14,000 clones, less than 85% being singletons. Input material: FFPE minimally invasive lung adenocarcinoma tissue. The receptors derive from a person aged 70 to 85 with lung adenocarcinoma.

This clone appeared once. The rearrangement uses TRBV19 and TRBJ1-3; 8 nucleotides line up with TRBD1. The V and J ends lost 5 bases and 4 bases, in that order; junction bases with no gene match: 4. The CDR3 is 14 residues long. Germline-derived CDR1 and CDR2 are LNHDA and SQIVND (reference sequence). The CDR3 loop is CASSSWDRGNTIYF. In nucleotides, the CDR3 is TGTGCCAGTAGTTCATGGGACAGGGGAAACACCATATATTTT.

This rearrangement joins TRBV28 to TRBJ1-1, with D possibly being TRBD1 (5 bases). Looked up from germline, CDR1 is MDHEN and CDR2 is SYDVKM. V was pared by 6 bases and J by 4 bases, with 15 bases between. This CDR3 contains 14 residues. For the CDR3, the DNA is TGTGCCAGCAGGCTCCCCCAGGGCCCCACTGAAGCTTTCTTT. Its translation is CASRLPQGPTEAFF.

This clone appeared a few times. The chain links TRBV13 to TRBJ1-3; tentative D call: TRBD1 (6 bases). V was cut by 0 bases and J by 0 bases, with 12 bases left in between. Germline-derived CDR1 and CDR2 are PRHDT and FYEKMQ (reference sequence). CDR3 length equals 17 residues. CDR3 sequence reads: CASSLGQGRISGNTIYF. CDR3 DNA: TGTGCCAGCAGCTTAGGACAGGGAAGAATCTCTGGAAACACCATATATTTT.

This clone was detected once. Here the CDR3 reads CASSGGYNSPLHF. CDR3 bases: TGTGCCAGCAGTGGAGGGTATAATTCACCCCTCCACTTT. V usage is TRBV2 and J usage is TRBJ1-6; no clear D. The CDR3 totals 13 residues. Trimming removed 4 bases from V and 4 bases from J, with 5 bases in between. The germline CDR1 and CDR2 sequences are SNHLY and FYNNEI.

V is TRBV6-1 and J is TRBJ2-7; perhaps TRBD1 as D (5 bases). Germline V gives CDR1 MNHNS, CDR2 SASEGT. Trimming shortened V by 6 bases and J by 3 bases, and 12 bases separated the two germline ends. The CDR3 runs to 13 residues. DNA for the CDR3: TGTGCCAGCAGCCCAGACAGAGTCTACGAGCAGTACTTC. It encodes CASSPDRVYEQYF.

CDR3: CASILQGGETEAFF. CDR3 DNA: TGTGCCAGCATATTACAGGGAGGAGAAACTGAAGCTTTCTTT. The chain combines TRBV2 with TRBJ1-1; D is possibly TRBD1 (6 bases). With 7 bases removed from V and 5 bases from J, the gap between germline ends came to 17 bases. Germline loops: CDR1 SNHLY, CDR2 FYNNEI. The CDR3 runs 14 residues. The full variable domain, in which reference TRBV2 and TRBJ1-1 provide the parts outside the CDR3, is EPEVTQTPSHQVTQMGQEVILRCVPISNHLYFYWYRQILGQKVEFLVSFYNNEISEKSEIFDDQFSVERPDGSNFTLKIRSTKLEDSAMYFCASILQGGETEAFFGQGTRLTVV.

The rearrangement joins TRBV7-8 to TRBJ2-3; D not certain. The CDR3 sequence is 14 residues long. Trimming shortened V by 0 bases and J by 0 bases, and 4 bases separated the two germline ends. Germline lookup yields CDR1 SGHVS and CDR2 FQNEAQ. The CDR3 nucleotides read TGTGCCAGCAGCTTAGCCCCTAGCACAGATACGCAGTATTTT. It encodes CASSLAPSTDTQYF. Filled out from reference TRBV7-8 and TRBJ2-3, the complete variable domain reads GAGVSQSPRYKVAKRGQDVALRCDPISGHVSLFWYQQALGQGPEFLTYFQNEAQLDKSGLPSDRFFAERPEGSVSTLKIQRTQQEDSAVYLCASSLAPSTDTQYFGPGTRLTVL.

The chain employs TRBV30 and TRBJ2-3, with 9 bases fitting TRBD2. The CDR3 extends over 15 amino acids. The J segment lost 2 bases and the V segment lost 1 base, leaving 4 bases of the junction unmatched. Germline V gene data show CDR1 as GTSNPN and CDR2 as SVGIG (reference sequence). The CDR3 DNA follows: TGTGCCTGGAGTGGAGGACTAGCGACCACAGATACGCAGTATTTT. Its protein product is CAWSGGLATTDTQYF.

CDR3 coding DNA: TGCGCCAGCAGCCAAGAAGGGACAGGGAGAACTAATGAAAAACTGTTTTTT. It codes for CASSQEGTGRTNEKLFF. J is TRBJ1-4 and V is TRBV4-1, with TRBD1 matching over 9 bases. The CDR3 is 17 amino acids. Germline V gene sequence: CDR1 MGHRA, CDR2 YSYEKL. J lost 1 base, V lost 0 bases, and 3 bases had no gene match.

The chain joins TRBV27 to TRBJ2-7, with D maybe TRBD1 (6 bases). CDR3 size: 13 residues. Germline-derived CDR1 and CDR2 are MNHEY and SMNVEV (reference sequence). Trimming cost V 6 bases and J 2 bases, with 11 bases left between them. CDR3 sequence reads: CASRQGLTYEQYF. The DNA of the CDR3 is TGTGCCAGCAGACAGGGTCTCACCTACGAGCAGTACTTC.

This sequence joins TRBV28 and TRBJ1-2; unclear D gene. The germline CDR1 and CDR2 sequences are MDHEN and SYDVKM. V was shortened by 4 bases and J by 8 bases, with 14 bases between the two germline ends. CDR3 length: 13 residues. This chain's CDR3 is CASSSIIRGGYTF. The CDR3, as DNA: TGTGCCAGCAGTTCCATCATCCGAGGCGGCTACACCTTC.

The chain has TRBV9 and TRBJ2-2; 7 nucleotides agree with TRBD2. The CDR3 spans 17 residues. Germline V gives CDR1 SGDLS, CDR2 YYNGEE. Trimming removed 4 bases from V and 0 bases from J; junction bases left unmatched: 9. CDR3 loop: CASSLRQLAANTGELFF. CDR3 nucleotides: TGTGCCAGCAGCCTCAGGCAGCTAGCGGCGAACACCGGGGAGCTGTTTTTT.

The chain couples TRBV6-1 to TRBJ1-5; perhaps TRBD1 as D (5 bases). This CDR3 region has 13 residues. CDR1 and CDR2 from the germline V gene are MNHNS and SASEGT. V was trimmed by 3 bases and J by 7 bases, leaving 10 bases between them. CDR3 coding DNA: TGTGCCAGCAGTGACCGAGGGGAACAGCCCCAGCATTTT. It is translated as CASSDRGEQPQHF.

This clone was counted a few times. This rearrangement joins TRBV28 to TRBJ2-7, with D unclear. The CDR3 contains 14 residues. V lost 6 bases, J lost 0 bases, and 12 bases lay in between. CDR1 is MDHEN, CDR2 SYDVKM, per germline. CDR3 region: CASSRPYGSYEQYF. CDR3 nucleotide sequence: TGTGCCAGCAGCCGCCCCTATGGCTCCTACGAGCAGTACTTC.

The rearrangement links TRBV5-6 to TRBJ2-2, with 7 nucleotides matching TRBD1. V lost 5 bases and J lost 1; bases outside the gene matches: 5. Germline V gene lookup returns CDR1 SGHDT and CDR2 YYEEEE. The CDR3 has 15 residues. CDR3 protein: CASRDGTENTGELFF. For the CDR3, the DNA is TGTGCCAGCAGGGACGGGACAGAGAACACCGGGGAGCTGTTTTTT.

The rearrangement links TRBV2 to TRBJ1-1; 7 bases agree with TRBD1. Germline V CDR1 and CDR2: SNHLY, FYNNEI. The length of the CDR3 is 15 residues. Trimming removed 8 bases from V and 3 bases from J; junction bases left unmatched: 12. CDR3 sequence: CASGPRQGIDTEAFF. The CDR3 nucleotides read TGTGCCAGCGGACCCCGACAGGGTATAGACACTGAAGCTTTCTTT. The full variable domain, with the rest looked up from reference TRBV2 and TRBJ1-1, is EPEVTQTPSHQVTQMGQEVILRCVPISNHLYFYWYRQILGQKVEFLVSFYNNEISEKSEIFDDQFSVERPDGSNFTLKIRSTKLEDSAMYFCASGPRQGIDTEAFFGQGTRLTVV.

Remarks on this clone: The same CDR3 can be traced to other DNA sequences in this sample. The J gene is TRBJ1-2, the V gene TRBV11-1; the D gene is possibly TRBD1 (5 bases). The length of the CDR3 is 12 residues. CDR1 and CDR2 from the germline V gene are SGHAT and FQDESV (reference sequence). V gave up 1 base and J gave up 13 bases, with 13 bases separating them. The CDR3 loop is CASSLDRTTSTF. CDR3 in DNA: TGTGCCAGCAGCTTAGACAGGACGACTAGCACCTTC.

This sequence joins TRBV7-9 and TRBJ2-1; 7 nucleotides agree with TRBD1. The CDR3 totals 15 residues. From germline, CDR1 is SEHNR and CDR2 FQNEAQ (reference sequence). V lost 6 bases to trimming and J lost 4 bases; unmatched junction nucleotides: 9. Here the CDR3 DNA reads TGTGCCAGCAGTCAAGGGACAGAAGGATACAATGAGCAGTTCTTC. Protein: CASSQGTEGYNEQFF.

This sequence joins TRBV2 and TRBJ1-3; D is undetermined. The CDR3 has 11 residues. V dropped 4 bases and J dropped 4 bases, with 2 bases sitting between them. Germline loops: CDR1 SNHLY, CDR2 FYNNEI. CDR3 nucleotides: TGTGCCAGCAGTGTGGGAAACACCATATATTTT. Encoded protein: CASSVGNTIYF. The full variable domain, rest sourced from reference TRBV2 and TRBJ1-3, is EPEVTQTPSHQVTQMGQEVILRCVPISNHLYFYWYRQILGQKVEFLVSFYNNEISEKSEIFDDQFSVERPDGSNFTLKIRSTKLEDSAMYFCASSVGNTIYFGEGSWLTVV.

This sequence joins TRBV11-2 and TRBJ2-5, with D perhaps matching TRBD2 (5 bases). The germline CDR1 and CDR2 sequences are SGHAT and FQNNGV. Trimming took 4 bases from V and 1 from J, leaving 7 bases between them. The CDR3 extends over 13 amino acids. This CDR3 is CASSSGIQETQYF. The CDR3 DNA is TGTGCCAGCAGCTCCGGGATCCAAGAGACCCAGTACTTC.

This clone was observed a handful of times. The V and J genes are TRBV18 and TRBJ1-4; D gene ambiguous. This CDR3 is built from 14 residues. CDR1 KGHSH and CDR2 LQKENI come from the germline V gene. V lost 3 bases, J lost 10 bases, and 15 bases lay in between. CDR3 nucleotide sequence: TGTGCCAGCTCACCTCTGGCCGGGGAAGGAAAACTGTTTTTT. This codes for CASSPLAGEGKLFF.

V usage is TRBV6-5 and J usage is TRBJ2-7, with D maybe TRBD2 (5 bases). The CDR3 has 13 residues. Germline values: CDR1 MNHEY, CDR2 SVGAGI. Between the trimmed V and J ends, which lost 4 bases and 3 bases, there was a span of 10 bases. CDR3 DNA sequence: TGTGCCAGCAGTTCTAGCCGGGTCTACGAGCAGTACTTC. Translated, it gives CASSSSRVYEQYF.

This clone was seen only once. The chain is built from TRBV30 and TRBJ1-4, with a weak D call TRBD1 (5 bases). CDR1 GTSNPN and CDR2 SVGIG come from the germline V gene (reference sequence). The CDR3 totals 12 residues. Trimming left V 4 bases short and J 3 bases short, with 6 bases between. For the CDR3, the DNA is TGTGCCTGGACAGGGCCTAATGAAAAACTGTTTTTT. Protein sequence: CAWTGPNEKLFF.

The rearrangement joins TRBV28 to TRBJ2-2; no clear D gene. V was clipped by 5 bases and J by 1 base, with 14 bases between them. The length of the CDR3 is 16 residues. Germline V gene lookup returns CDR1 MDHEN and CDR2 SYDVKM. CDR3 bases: TGTGCCAGCAGTCCTTCTCGGCAGATGAACACCGGGGAGCTGTTTTTT. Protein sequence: CASSPSRQMNTGELFF.

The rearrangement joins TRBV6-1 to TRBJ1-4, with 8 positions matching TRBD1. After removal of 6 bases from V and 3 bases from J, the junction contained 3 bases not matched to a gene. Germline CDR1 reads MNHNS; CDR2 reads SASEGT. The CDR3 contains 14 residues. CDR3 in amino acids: CASRDRESNEKLFF. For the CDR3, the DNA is TGTGCCAGCAGGGACAGGGAATCTAATGAAAAACTGTTTTTT.

CDR3 nucleotides: TGTGCCAGCATTCTAGCGGGGGTCGGTGAGCAGTTCTTC. Protein sequence: CASILAGVGEQFF. The chain couples TRBV2 to TRBJ2-1, with 10 bases identical to TRBD2. V lost 7 bases and J lost 9; bases outside the gene matches: 6. CDR3 size: 13 residues. Germline CDR1 and CDR2: SNHLY and FYNNEI.

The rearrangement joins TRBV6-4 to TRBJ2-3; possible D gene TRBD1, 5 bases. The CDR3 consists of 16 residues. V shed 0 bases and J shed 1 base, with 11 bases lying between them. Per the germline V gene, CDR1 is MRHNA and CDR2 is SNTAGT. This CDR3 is CASSDSWGAGTDTQYF. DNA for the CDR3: TGTGCCAGCAGTGACTCATGGGGCGCTGGCACAGATACGCAGTATTTT.